Listed below are T cell receptor beta chains from one sample, sequenced in a study of lymphopenia after photon versus proton radiotherapy. Sequenced by immunoSEQ multiplex PCR; TCRdb stores in-frame clones only, minus some. The data hold more than 45,000 clones, with approximately 84% observed a single time. The sequencing here drew on peripheral blood, taken from a patient treated with proton-based radiotherapy. These receptors were collected from a man aged 55 to 69 with pancreatic cancer. CDR3s include the opening cysteine and the closing phenylalanine or tryptophan.

j_call	v_call	cdr3_aa
TRBJ2-6	TRBV19	CASSIDRDRAISGANVLTF
TRBJ1-5	TRBV7-2	CASSFMGQTDQPQHF
TRBJ2-7	TRBV6-6	CASSPLGASGDYEQYF
TRBJ2-7	TRBV6-5	CASSYSPGGGYEQYF
TRBJ1-3	TRBV13	CASSLGAWQGFREYVTGNTIYF
TRBJ1-1	TRBV19	CASSIRQGVTEAFF
TRBJ2-7	TRBV11-2	CASSKVGEQYF
TRBJ2-7	TRBV7-2	CASSPQGSHEQYF
TRBJ1-4	TRBV5-1	CASSLLATNEKLFF
TRBJ1-1	TRBV18	CASSPDRDTEAFF
TRBJ2-6	TRBV7-2	CASSPGQPGANVLTF
TRBJ2-1	TRBV6-5	CASSYIDANEQFF
TRBJ2-7	TRBV7-8	CASSSGPYEQYF
TRBJ2-1	TRBV5-1	CASSFQVDEQFF
TRBJ1-3	TRBV7-9	CASSLGQGNTIYF
TRBJ2-7	TRBV11-2	CASSPGSGRTYEQYF
TRBJ2-7	TRBV28	CASRTARYEQYF
TRBJ2-3	TRBV6-1	CASGDLTQYF
TRBJ2-7	TRBV6-5	CASSYERAGVNEQYF
TRBJ2-7	TRBV20-1	CSAPDVKEYF
TRBJ2-3	TRBV28	CASRHRTSGRFTDTQYF
TRBJ2-7	TRBV5-4	CASSFYRSYEQYF
TRBJ1-1	TRBV19	CARGYMNTEAFF
TRBJ2-1	TRBV30	CAWSVGISYNEQFF
TRBJ2-2	TRBV6-6	CASRGTGSTGELFF
TRBJ2-5	TRBV29-1	CSVERPGETQYF
TRBJ2-1	TRBV28	CASSPTTLAGVGNEQFF
TRBJ2-7	TRBV21-1	CASKTLGDRGYSYEQYF
TRBJ1-1	TRBV13	CASSARPAAAAFF